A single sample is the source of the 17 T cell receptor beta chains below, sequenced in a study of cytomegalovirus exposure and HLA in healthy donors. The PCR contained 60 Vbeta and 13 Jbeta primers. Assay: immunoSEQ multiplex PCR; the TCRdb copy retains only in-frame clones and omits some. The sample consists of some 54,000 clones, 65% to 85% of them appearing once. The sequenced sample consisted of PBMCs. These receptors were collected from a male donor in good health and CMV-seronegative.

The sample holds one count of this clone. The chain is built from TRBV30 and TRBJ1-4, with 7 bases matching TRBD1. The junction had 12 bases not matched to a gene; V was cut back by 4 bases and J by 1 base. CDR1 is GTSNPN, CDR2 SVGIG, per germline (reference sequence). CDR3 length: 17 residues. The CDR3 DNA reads TGTGCCTGGACCCCTCCTGGCAGGGGGGTAACTAATGAAAAACTGTTTTTT. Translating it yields CAWTPPGRGVTNEKLFF. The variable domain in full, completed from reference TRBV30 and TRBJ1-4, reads SQTIHQWPATLVQPVGSPLSLECTVEGTSNPNLYWYRQAAGRGLQLLFYSVGIGQISSEVPQNLSASRPQDRQFILSSKKLLLSDSGFYLCAWTPPGRGVTNEKLFFGSGTQLSVL.

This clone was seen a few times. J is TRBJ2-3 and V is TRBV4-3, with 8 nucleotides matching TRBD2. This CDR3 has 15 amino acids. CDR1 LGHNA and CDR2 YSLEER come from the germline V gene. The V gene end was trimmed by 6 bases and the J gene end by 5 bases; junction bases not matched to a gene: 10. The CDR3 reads CASRTSANLGDTQYF. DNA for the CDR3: TGCGCCAGCAGGACTAGCGCCAACTTGGGAGATACGCAGTATTTT.

The CDR3: CASSPFGQGAGEKLFF. The CDR3 nucleotides read TGCGCCAGCAGCCCATTCGGACAGGGGGCCGGTGAAAAACTGTTTTTT. The chain has TRBV4-3 and TRBJ1-4; 11 bases line up with TRBD1. V lost 4 bases, J lost 7 bases, and 8 bases stayed unmatched. In germline, CDR1 is LGHNA, CDR2 YSLEER. The CDR3 has 16 residues.

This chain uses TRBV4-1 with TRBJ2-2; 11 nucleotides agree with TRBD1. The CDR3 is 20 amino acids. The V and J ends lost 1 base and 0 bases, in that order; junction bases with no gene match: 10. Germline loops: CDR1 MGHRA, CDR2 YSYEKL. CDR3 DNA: TGCGCCAGCAGCCAAGCCGGGACAGGGGGGCCGCGATCGAACACCGGGGAGCTGTTTTTT. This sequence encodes CASSQAGTGGPRSNTGELFF.

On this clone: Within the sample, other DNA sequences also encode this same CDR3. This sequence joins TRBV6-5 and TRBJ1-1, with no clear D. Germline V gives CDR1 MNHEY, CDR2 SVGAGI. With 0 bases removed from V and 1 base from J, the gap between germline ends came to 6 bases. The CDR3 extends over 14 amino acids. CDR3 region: CASSYSAGNTEAFF. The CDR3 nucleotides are TGTGCCAGCAGTTACTCGGCGGGGAACACTGAAGCTTTCTTT.

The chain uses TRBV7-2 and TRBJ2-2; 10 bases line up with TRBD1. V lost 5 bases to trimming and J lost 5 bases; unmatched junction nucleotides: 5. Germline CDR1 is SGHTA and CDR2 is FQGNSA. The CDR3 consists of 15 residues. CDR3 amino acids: CASSEGQGTTGELFF. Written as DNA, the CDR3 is TGTGCCAGCAGCGAGGGACAGGGGACGACCGGGGAGCTGTTTTTT.

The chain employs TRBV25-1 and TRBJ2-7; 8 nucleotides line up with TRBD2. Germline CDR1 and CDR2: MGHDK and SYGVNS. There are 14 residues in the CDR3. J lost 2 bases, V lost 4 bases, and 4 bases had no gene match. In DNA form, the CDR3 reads TGTGCCAGCAGTGTTCGGGGGGGAACCTACGAGCAGTACTTC. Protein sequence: CASSVRGGTYEQYF.

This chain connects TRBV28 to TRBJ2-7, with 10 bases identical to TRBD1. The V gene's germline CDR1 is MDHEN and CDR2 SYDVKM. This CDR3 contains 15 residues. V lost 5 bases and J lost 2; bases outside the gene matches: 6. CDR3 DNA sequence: TGTGCCAGCAGTCCTTGGACAGGGGGTCCCTACGAGCAGTACTTC. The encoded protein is CASSPWTGGPYEQYF.

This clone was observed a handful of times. The DNA of the CDR3 is TGCGCCAGCAGCCAAGAATATAGGCAGGGTGTTGGCTACACCTTC. It translates to CASSQEYRQGVGYTF. The rearrangement joins TRBV4-3 to TRBJ1-2, with D maybe TRBD1 (5 bases). The CDR3 contains 15 residues. V was cut by 0 bases and J by 7 bases, with 15 bases left in between. CDR1 and CDR2 (germline): LGHNA, YSLEER.

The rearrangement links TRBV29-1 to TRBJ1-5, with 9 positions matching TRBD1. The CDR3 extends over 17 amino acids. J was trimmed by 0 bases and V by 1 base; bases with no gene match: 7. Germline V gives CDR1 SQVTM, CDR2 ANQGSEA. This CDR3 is CSVEGRDRDHSNQPQHF. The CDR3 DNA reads TGCAGCGTTGAAGGGAGGGACAGGGATCATAGCAATCAGCCCCAGCATTTT.

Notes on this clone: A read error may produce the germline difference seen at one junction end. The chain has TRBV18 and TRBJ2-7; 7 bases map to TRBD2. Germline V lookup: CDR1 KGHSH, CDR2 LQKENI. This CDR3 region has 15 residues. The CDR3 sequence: CASSPSSGGSHEQYF. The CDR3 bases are TGTGCCAGCTCACCAAGTTCGGGAGGCTCCCACGAGCAGTACTTC.

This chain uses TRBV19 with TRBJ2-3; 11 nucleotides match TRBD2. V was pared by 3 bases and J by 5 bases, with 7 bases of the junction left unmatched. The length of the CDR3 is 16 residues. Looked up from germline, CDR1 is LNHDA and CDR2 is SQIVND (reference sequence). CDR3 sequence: CASSIGTSGTRDTQYF. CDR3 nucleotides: TGTGCCAGTAGTATCGGGACTAGCGGAACCCGAGATACGCAGTATTTT. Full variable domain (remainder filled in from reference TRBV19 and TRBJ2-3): DGGITQSPKYLFRKEGQNVTLSCEQNLNHDAMYWYRQDPGQGLRLIYYSQIVNDFQKGDIAEGYSVSREKKESFPLTVTSAQKNPTAFYLCASSIGTSGTRDTQYFGPGTRLTVL.

CDR3 protein: CSAGGPEQYF. DNA for the CDR3: TGCAGCGCCGGGGGGCCCGAGCAGTACTTC. This chain links TRBV29-1 with TRBJ2-7; D may be TRBD2 (7 bases). CDR1 SQVTM and CDR2 ANQGSEA come from the germline V gene. The CDR3 is 10 amino acids. V gave up 7 bases and J gave up 6 bases, with 10 bases separating them.

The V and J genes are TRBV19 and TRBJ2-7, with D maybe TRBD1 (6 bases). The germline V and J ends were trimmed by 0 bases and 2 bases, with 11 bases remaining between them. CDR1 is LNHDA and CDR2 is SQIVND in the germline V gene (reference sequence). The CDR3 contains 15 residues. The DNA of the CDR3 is TGTGCCAGTAGTATAGAGGCAGGGGAAGCCTACGAGCAGTACTTC. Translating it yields CASSIEAGEAYEQYF.

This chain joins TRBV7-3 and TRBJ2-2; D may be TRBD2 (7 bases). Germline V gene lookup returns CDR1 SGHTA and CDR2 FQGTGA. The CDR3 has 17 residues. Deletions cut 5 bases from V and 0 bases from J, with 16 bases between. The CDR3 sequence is CASSPGGALANTGELFF. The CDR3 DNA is TGTGCCAGCAGCCCTGGGGGGGCCCTCGCGAACACCGGGGAGCTGTTTTTT.

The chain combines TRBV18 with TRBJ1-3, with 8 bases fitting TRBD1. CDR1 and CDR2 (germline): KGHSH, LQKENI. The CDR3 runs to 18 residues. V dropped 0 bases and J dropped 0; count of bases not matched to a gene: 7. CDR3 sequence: CASSPPGQAPTSGNTIYF. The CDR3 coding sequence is TGTGCCAGCTCACCACCGGGACAGGCCCCCACCTCTGGAAACACCATATATTTT.

The CDR3, as DNA: TGTGCCAGCAGGACCTGGCAGGGCGGTTCACCCCTCCACTTT. Amino acids: CASRTWQGGSPLHF. The genes are TRBV28 and TRBJ1-6; TRBD1 might be the D (5 bases). Trimming stripped 6 bases from V and 9 bases from J, with 15 bases between. The germline V gene has CDR1 MDHEN and CDR2 SYDVKM. CDR3 length: 14 residues.